The 16 T cell receptor beta chains given below trace back to one sample, sequenced in a study of T cell repertoires in cytomegalovirus infection. TCRdb re-called the reads through MiXCR, storing one row per CDR3 protein. The sample has almost 550,000 distinct CDR3 sequences, 16% seen once. Sequenced sample: CD8+ T cells from PBMCs. The source of these receptors is a human donor in good health (CMV status not recorded). Some clones in this sample may be carry-over from other donors' samples.

In its sample, this clonotype was seen a few times. CDR3 nucleotide sequence: TGTGCCAGCAGCGCCGGAGCCGGGACACCGACCTACGAGCAGTACTTC. Residues: CASSAGAGTPTYEQYF. The gene calls are TRBV9 and TRBJ2-7, with a weak D call TRBD1 (6 bases). V lost 3 bases and J lost 2, with 18 bases in between. This CDR3 is 16 amino acids long. The germline V gene encodes CDR1 SGDLS and CDR2 YYNGEE. Complete variable domain (other parts from reference TRBV9 and TRBJ2-7): DSGVTQTPKHLITATGQRVTLRCSPRSGDLSVYWYQQSLDQGLQFLIQYYNGEERAKGNILERFSAQQFPDLHSELNLSSLELGDSALYFCASSAGAGTPTYEQYFGPGTRLTVT.

This clonotype was seen repeatedly, ten times or more. V and J are TRBV12-3 or TRBV12-4 and TRBJ2-1; TRBD2 aligns across 11 bases. Germline trimming cut 5 bases from V and 12 bases from J; bases unmatched to any gene: 9. This CDR3 spans 14 amino acids. This CDR3 is CASSLLAGGLRQFF. CDR3 sequence (DNA): TGTGCCAGCAGTCTCCTAGCGGGGGGTCTAAGGCAGTTCTTC.

This clonotype was seen at least ten times. V gene TRBV7-9 combines with J gene TRBJ2-5; 8 nucleotides match TRBD2. From germline, CDR1 is SEHNR and CDR2 FQNEAQ (reference sequence). Trimming removed 6 bases from V and 3 bases from J; junction bases left unmatched: 3. The CDR3 totals 13 residues. For the CDR3, the DNA is TGTGCCAGCAGAGAGGGACTAGAAGAGACCCAGTACTTC. This encodes CASREGLEETQYF.

The gene calls are TRBV19 and TRBJ1-6; 10 bases agree with TRBD1. This CDR3 comprises 15 residues. Germline values: CDR1 LNHDA, CDR2 SQIVND (reference sequence). With V trimmed by 3 bases and J by 10 bases, 6 bases remained unmatched. The CDR3 loop is CASSIRQGAYSPLHF. CDR3 coding DNA: TGTGCCAGTAGTATCCGACAGGGGGCTTACTCACCCCTCCACTTT.

This chain uses TRBV5-1 with TRBJ1-1; D gene ambiguous. Germline values: CDR1 SGHRS, CDR2 YFSETQ. The V and J ends lost 4 bases and 0 bases respectively, with 16 bases between them. The CDR3 spans 16 residues. CDR3 sequence reads: CASSPGGQSMNTEAFF. CDR3 nucleotides: TGCGCCAGCAGCCCGGGCGGGCAGAGCATGAACACTGAAGCTTTCTTT. Filled out from reference TRBV5-1 and TRBJ1-1, the complete variable domain reads KAGVTQTPRYLIKTRGQQVTLSCSPISGHRSVSWYQQTPGQGLQFLFEYFSETQRNKGNFPGRFSGRQFSNSRSEMNVSTLELGDSALYLCASSPGGQSMNTEAFFGQGTRLTVV.

This clonotype has a count of ten or more. The chain joins TRBV11-2 to TRBJ2-1; the D is unclear. Germline V gene sequence: CDR1 SGHAT, CDR2 FQNNGV. The CDR3 has 14 amino acids. V gave up 1 base and J gave up 5 bases, with 9 bases separating them. The DNA of the CDR3 is TGTGCCAGCAGCTTAGCCGTTCAGCACAATGAGCAGTTCTTC. This gives the protein CASSLAVQHNEQFF.

This clonotype came up many times. The genes are TRBV28 and TRBJ2-3; the match to TRBD1 covers 8 bases. With V trimmed by 3 bases and J by 2 bases, 4 bases remained unmatched. CDR1 is MDHEN and CDR2 is SYDVKM in the germline V gene. This CDR3 has 15 amino acids. CDR3 amino acids: CASSFQGAHTDTQYF. The CDR3 nucleotides read TGTGCCAGCAGTTTTCAGGGGGCTCACACAGATACGCAGTATTTT. Variable domain in full (rest from reference TRBV28 and TRBJ2-3): DVKVTQSSRYLVKRTGEKVFLECVQDMDHENMFWYRQDPGLGLRLIYFSYDVKMKEKGDIPEGYSVSREKKERFSLILESASTNQTSMYLCASSFQGAHTDTQYFGPGTRLTVL.

This clonotype was observed many times. V usage is TRBV5-5 and J usage is TRBJ2-6; no clear D. CDR1 SGHKS and CDR2 YYEKEE come from the germline V gene (reference sequence). V was cut by 1 base and J by 3 bases, with 8 bases left in between. This CDR3 is built from 15 residues. The CDR3 region is CASSLRASGANVLTF. The CDR3, as DNA: TGTGCCAGCAGCTTGCGAGCGAGTGGGGCCAACGTCCTGACTTTC.

The rearrangement joins TRBV5-1 to TRBJ2-7; no clear D. V lost 2 bases and J lost 4, with 10 bases in between. Per the germline V gene, CDR1 is SGHRS and CDR2 is YFSETQ. The CDR3 has 13 residues. The CDR3, as DNA: TGCGCCAGCAGCTTTGAGCGTGCGTACGAGCAGTACTTC. Translating it yields CASSFERAYEQYF.

The chain links TRBV27 to TRBJ1-4, with D hard to call. The V and J ends lost 3 bases and 3 bases respectively, with 8 bases between them. The CDR3 consists of 14 residues. CDR1 is MNHEY, CDR2 SMNVEV, per germline (reference sequence). CDR3 bases: TGTGCCAGCAGTTTTGACCAGGCTAATGAAAAACTGTTTTTT. Residues: CASSFDQANEKLFF.

This clonotype was recorded a few times. This chain uses TRBV7-6 with TRBJ2-3, with D possibly being TRBD2 (5 bases). The length of the CDR3 is 14 residues. V gave up 1 base and J gave up 3 bases, with 8 bases separating them. CDR1 and CDR2 from the germline V gene are SGHVS and FNYEAQ. The CDR3: CASSLGAGTDTQYF. CDR3 DNA: TGTGCCAGCAGCTTAGGGGCGGGTACAGATACGCAGTATTTT. The whole variable domain, filled in from reference TRBV7-6 and TRBJ2-3, reads GAGVSQSPRYKVTKRGQDVALRCDPISGHVSLYWYRQALGQGPEFLTYFNYEAQQDKSGLPNDRFSAERPEGSISTLTIQRTEQRDSAMYRCASSLGAGTDTQYFGPGTRLTVL.

V is TRBV9 and J is TRBJ2-5; 11 bases match TRBD2. Germline CDR1 SGDLS, CDR2 YYNGEE. The CDR3 is 16 amino acids. V lost 4 bases and J lost 2; bases outside the gene matches: 7. The CDR3 DNA is TGTGCCAGCAGCCCAGCTAGCGGGAGGCCACAAGAGACCCAGTACTTC. This translates into CASSPASGRPQETQYF.

This clonotype occurred a few times. This rearrangement joins TRBV27 to TRBJ1-1; D is unclear. The V and J ends lost 5 bases and 3 bases respectively, with 16 bases between them. The V gene's germline CDR1 is MNHEY and CDR2 SMNVEV (reference sequence). CDR3 length: 15 amino acids. Here the CDR3 DNA reads TGTGCCAGCAGTCTCACCTCGTTCCGTTACACTGAAGCTTTCTTT. Protein sequence: CASSLTSFRYTEAFF.

Remarks on this clonotype: A much bigger clone sits one base away, suggesting this may be a read error. V and J are TRBV27 and TRBJ2-5; maybe TRBD2 (5 bases). The germline V gene encodes CDR1 MNHEY and CDR2 SMNVEV (reference sequence). The CDR3 runs to 14 residues. CDR3 nucleotide sequence: TGTGCCAGCAGTTTATCAGGGAGTCAAGAGATCCAGTACTTC. Translated, it gives CASSLSGSQEIQYF.

V is TRBV27 and J is TRBJ2-5; D might be TRBD2 (7 bases). Trimming removed 3 bases at V and 3 bases at J, with 11 bases between. CDR3 length equals 14 residues. CDR1 is MNHEY, CDR2 SMNVEV, per germline (reference sequence). In nucleotides, the CDR3 is TGTGCCAGCAGTTTTACAGGGAGGGAAGAGACCCAGTACTTC. Amino acid sequence: CASSFTGREETQYF.

The rearrangement links TRBV15 to TRBJ2-3; D is unresolved. Germline V gene lookup returns CDR1 LNHNV and CDR2 YYDKDF (reference sequence). Trimming removed 1 base from V and 5 bases from J, with 7 bases in between. CDR3 length equals 13 residues. In nucleotides, the CDR3 is TGTGCCACCAGCAGAGGTGGGGAAGATACGCAGTATTTT. Encoded protein: CATSRGGEDTQYF. The complete variable domain, with remaining parts taken from reference TRBV15 and TRBJ2-3, reads DAMVIQNPRYQVTQFGKPVTLSCSQTLNHNVMYWYQQKSSQAPKLLFHYYDKDFNNEADTPDNFQSRRPNTSFCFLDIRSPGLGDTAMYLCATSRGGEDTQYFGPGTRLTVL.